Following are 3 T cell receptor beta chains from one sample sequenced in a study of blood T cell repertoires in COVID-19. Some clones are missing from TCRdb's copy, which holds only in-frame ones; the method was immunoSEQ multiplex PCR. This sample has approximately 170,000 clones, with under 85% found just once. The material sequenced was peripheral blood. The receptor source for this set is a man between 65 and 85 years old who had recovered from COVID-19.

The V and J genes are TRBV28 and TRBJ2-1; D may be TRBD2 (6 bases). In germline, CDR1 is MDHEN, CDR2 SYDVKM. With 5 bases removed from V and 8 bases from J, the gap between germline ends came to 16 bases. The CDR3 sequence is 14 residues long. The CDR3 DNA reads as TGTGCCAGCAGTGGGTCGGGGGAGATCGATGAGCAGTTCTTC. It translates to CASSGSGEIDEQFF.

The CDR3: CASRAGQGLYEQYF. CDR3 coding DNA: TGTGCCAGCAGGGCGGGACAGGGGCTGTACGAGCAGTACTTC. The V call is TRBV28, the J call TRBJ2-7; 10 bases line up with TRBD1. The CDR3 has 14 amino acids. The ends lost 6 bases at V and 4 bases at J; junction bases unmatched: 6. Germline assignment: CDR1 MDHEN and CDR2 SYDVKM. Looking up the rest from reference TRBV28 and TRBJ2-7 gives the full variable domain: DVKVTQSSRYLVKRTGEKVFLECVQDMDHENMFWYRQDPGLGLRLIYFSYDVKMKEKGDIPEGYSVSREKKERFSLILESASTNQTSMYLCASRAGQGLYEQYFGPGTRLTVT.

The rearrangement joins TRBV3-1 (or the pseudogene TRBV3-2) to TRBJ2-2; 8 positions agree with TRBD2. The CDR3 has 13 amino acids. The junction had 2 bases not matched to a gene; V was cut back by 4 bases and J by 7 bases. CDR1 and CDR2 from the germline V gene are LGHDT and YNNKEL (reference sequence). The CDR3 sequence: CASSPAGVGELFF. CDR3 nucleotides: TGTGCCAGCAGCCCAGCGGGGGTCGGGGAGCTGTTTTTT.